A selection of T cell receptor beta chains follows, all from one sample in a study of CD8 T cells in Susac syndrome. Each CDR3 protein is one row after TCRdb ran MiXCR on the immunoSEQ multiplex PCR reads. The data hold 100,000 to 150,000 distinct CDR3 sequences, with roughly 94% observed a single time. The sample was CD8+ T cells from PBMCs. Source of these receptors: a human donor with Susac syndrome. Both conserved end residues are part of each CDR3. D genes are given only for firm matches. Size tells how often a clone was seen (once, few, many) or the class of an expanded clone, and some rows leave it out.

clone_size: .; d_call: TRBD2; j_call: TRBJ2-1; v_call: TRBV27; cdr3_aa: CARPGTSGGSSYNEQFF; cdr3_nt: TGTGCCAGGCCTGGGACTAGCGGGGGCAGCTCCTACAATGAGCAGTTCTTC
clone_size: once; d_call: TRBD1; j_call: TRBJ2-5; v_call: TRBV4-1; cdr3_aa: CASSQGQGRETQYF; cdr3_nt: TGCGCCAGCAGCCAAGGACAGGGGAGAGAGACCCAGTACTTC
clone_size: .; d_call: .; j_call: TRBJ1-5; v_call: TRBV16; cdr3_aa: CASSPQGLNQPQHF; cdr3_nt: TGTGCCAGCAGCCCCCAGGGTTTGAATCAGCCCCAGCATTTT
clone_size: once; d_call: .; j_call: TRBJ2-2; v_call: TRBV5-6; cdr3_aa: CASSLKSGGAYTGELFF; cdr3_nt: TGTGCCAGCAGCTTGAAAAGTGGAGGGGCCTACACCGGGGAGCTGTTTTTT
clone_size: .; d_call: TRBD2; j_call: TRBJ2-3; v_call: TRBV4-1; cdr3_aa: CASSHPRTSGGVGVYF; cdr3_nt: TGCGCCAGCAGCCACCCGAGGACTAGCGGGGGGGTAGGCGTGTATTTT
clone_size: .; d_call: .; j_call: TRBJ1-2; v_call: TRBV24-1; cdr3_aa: CATSDSNYGYTF; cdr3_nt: TGTGCCACCAGTGATTCTAACTATGGCTACACCTTC
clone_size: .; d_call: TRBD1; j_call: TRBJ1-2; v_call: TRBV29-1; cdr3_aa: CSALTGTGGGGYTF; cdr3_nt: TGCAGCGCCCTAACCGGGACAGGAGGCGGTGGCTACACCTTC
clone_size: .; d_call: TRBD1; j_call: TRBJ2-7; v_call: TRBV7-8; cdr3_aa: CASSFGQAISYEQYF; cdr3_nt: TGTGCCAGCAGCTTCGGACAGGCGATTTCCTACGAGCAGTACTTC
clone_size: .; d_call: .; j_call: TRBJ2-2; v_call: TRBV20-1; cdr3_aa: CSARGEGAGDTGELFF; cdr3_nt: TGCAGTGCTAGGGGAGAAGGGGCCGGGGACACCGGGGAGCTGTTTTTT
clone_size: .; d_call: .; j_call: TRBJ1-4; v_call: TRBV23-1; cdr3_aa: CDSRRGQNGNEKLFF; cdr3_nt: TGCGACTCCAGACGGGGCCAAAATGGGAATGAAAAACTGTTTTTT
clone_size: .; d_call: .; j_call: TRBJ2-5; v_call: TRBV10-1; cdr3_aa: CASSSSTQYF; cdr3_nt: TGCGCCAGCAGCTCTTCGACCCAGTACTTC
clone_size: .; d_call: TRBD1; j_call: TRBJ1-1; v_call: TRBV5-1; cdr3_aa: CASSLRDSPNRGAFF; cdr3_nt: TGCGCCAGCAGCCTACGGGATTCTCCTAACAGGGGAGCTTTCTTT
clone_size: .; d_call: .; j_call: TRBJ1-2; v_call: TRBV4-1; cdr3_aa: CASSQDGIGVNYGYTF; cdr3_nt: TGCGCCAGCAGCCAAGATGGGATAGGTGTTAACTATGGCTACACCTTC
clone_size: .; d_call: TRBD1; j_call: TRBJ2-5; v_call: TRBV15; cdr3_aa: CATSRDWGQGGRETQYF; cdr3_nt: TGTGCCACCAGCAGAGATTGGGGACAGGGAGGCCGAGAGACCCAGTACTTC
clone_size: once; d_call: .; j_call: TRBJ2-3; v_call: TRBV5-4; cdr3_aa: CASSPRPGAPLDTQYF; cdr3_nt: TGTGCCAGCAGCCCCCGACCAGGGGCGCCCTTGGATACGCAGTATTTT
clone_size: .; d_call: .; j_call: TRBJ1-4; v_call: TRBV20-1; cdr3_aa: CSAREATNEKLFF; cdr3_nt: TGCAGTGCTAGAGAAGCAACTAATGAAAAACTGTTTTTT
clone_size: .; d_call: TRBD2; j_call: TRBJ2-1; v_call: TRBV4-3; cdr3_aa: CASSQASGGHYNEQFF; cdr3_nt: TGCGCCAGCAGCCAAGCTAGCGGGGGGCATTACAATGAGCAGTTCTTC
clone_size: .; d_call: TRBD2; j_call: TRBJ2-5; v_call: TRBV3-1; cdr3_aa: CASSRGTSGGAQETQYF; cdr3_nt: TGTGCCAGCAGCCGAGGGACTAGCGGGGGGGCCCAAGAGACCCAGTACTTC
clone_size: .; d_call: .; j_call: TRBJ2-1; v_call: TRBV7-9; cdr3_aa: CASSPSRPPGEQFF; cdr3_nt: TGTGCCAGCAGCCCAAGTCGACCCCCCGGAGAGCAGTTCTTC
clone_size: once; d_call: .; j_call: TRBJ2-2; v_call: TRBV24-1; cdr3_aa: CATSDRGTSTNTGELFF; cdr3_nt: TGTGCCACCAGTGATCGGGGGACGTCCACGAACACCGGGGAGCTGTTTTTT
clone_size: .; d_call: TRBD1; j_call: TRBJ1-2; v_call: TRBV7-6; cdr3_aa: CASSLEPDRGNYGYTF; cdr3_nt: TGTGCCAGCAGCCTAGAACCGGACAGGGGAAACTATGGCTACACCTTC
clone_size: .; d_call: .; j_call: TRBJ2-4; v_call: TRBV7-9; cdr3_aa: CASSFLGIQYF; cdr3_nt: TGTGCCAGCAGCTTCTTAGGCATTCAGTACTTC
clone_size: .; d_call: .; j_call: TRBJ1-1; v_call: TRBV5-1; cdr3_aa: CASSFRAMNTEAFF; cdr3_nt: TGCGCCAGCAGCTTTCGGGCGATGAACACTGAAGCTTTCTTT
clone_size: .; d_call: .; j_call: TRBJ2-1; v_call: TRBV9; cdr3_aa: CASSVEGGNEQFF; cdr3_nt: TGTGCCAGCAGCGTAGAGGGGGGCAATGAGCAGTTCTTC
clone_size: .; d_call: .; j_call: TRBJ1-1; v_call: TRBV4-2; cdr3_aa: CASSQDWVGNTEAFF; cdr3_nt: TGTGCCAGCAGCCAAGATTGGGTGGGCAACACTGAAGCTTTCTTT
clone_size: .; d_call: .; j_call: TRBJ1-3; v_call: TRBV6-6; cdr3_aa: CASSPGNAIYF; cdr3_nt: TGTGCCAGCAGTCCGGGAAACGCCATATATTTT
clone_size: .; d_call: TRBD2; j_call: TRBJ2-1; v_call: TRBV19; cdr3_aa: CASSAGGGYNEQFF; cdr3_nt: TGTGCCAGTTCTGCCGGGGGGGGATACAATGAGCAGTTCTTC
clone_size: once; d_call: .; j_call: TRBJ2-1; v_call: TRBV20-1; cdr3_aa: CSARDGGGPPYNEQFF; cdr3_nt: TGCAGTGCTAGAGATGGTGGGGGGCCGCCCTACAATGAGCAGTTCTTC
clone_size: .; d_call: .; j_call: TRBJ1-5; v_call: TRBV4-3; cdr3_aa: CASSQELGQFNQPQHF; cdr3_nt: TGCGCCAGCAGCCAAGAGTTAGGGCAGTTTAATCAGCCCCAGCATTTT
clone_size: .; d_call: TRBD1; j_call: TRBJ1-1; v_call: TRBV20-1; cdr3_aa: CSATYLGTAEGAFF; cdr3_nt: TGCAGTGCCACTTACCTAGGGACAGCGGAAGGAGCTTTCTTT
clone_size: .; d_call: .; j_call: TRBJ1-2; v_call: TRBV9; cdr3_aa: CASSVGSADLGYTF; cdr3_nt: TGTGCCAGCAGCGTAGGTTCGGCAGACCTTGGCTACACCTTC
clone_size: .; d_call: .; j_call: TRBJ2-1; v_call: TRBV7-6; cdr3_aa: CASSPESLLSSYNEQFF; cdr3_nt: TGTGCCAGCAGCCCCGAATCCTTACTGAGCTCCTACAATGAGCAGTTCTTC
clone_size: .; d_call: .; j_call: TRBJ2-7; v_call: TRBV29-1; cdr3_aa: CSVVFGGEQYF; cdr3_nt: TGCAGCGTTGTATTCGGGGGTGAGCAGTACTTC
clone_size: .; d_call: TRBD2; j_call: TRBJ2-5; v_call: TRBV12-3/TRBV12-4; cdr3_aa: CASTPRGRGEEWETQYF; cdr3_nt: TGTGCCAGCACCCCCCGGGGGCGGGGGGAGGAATGGGAGACCCAGTACTTC
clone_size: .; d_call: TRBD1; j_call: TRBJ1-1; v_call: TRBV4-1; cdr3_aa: CASSDRVNTEAFF; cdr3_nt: TGCGCCAGCTCCGACAGGGTGAACACTGAAGCTTTCTTT
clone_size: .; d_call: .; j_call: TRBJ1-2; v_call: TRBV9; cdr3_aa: CASSVGGVQPYGYTF; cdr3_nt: TGTGCCAGCAGCGTAGGCGGGGTTCAACCCTATGGCTACACCTTC
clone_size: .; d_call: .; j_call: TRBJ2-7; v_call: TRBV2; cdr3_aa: CASIGRDKREVQYF; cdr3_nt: TGTGCCAGCATCGGCCGGGACAAGAGGGAGGTGCAGTACTTC
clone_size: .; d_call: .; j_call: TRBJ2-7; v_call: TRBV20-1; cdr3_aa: CSARARDRSGYEQYF; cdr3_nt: TGCAGTGCTAGAGCACGAGATAGATCGGGGTACGAGCAGTACTTC
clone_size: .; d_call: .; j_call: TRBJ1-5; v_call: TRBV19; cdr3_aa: CASSIDSMGNQPQHF; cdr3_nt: TGTGCCAGTAGTATAGATTCGATGGGGAATCAGCCCCAGCATTTT
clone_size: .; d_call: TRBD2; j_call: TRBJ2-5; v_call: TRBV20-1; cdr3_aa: CSADPGTSGGEVLETQYF; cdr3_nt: TGCAGTGCTGACCCCGGGACTAGCGGGGGGGAGGTCTTAGAGACCCAGTACTTC
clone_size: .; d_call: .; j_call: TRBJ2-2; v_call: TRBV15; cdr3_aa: CATSEDLSGELFF; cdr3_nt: TGTGCCACCAGCGAAGATTTGTCCGGGGAGCTGTTTTTT
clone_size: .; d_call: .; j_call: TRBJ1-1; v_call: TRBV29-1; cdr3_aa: CSYLRKNTEAFF; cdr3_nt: TGCAGCTACCTTAGGAAAAACACTGAAGCTTTCTTT